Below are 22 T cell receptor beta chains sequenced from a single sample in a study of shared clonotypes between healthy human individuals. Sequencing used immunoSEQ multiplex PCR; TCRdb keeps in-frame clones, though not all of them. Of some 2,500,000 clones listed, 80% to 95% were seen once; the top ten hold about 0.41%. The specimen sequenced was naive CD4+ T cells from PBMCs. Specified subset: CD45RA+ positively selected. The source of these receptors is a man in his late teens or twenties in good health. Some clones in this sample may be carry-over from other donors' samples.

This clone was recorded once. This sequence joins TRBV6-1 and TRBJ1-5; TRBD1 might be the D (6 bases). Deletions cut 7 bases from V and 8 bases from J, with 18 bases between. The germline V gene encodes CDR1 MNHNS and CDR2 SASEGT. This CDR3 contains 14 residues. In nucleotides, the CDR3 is TGTGCCAGCAACACCTACAGGGTGGAAGAGCCCCAGCATTTT. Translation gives CASNTYRVEEPQHF.

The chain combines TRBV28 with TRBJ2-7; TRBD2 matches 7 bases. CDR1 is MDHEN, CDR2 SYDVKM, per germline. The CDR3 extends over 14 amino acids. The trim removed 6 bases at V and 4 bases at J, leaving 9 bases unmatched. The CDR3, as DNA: TGTGCCAGCAGGTCAGGGCGGGAGTGGTACGAGCAGTACTTC. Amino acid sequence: CASRSGREWYEQYF.

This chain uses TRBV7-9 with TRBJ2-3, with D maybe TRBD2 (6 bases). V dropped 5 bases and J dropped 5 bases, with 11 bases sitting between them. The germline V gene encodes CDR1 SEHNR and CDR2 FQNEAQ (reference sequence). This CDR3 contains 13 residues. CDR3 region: CASSLTSIDTQYF. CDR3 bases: TGTGCCAGCAGCCTGACTAGTATAGATACGCAGTATTTT.

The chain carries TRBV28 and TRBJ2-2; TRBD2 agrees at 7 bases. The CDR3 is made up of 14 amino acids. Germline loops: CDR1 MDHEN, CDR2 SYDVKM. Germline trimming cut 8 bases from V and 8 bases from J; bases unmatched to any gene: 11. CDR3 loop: CASHSPGGVGELFF. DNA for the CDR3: TGTGCCAGCCACTCCCCGGGGGGAGTTGGGGAGCTGTTTTTT.

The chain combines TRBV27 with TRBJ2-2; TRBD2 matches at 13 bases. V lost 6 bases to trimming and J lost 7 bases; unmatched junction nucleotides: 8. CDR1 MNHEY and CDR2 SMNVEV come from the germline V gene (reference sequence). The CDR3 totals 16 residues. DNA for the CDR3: TGTGCCAGCAGCCAGGGACTAGCGGGATTCGTCGGGGAGCTGTTTTTT. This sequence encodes CASSQGLAGFVGELFF.

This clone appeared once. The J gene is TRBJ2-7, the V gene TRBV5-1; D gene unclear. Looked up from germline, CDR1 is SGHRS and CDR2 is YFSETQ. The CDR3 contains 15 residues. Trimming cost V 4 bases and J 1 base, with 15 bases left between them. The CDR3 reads CASSTARGLSYEQYF. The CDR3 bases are TGCGCCAGCAGCACAGCAAGAGGTCTTTCCTACGAGCAGTACTTC.

The CDR3 loop is CASSPLAGPPWDEQFF. Here the CDR3 DNA reads TGTGCCAGCAGTCCCCTAGCGGGCCCTCCCTGGGATGAGCAGTTCTTC. The chain joins TRBV27 to TRBJ2-1, with TRBD2 matching over 8 bases. Per the germline V gene, CDR1 is MNHEY and CDR2 is SMNVEV (reference sequence). The junction had 14 bases not matched to a gene; V was cut back by 5 bases and J by 8 bases. This CDR3 is built from 16 residues.

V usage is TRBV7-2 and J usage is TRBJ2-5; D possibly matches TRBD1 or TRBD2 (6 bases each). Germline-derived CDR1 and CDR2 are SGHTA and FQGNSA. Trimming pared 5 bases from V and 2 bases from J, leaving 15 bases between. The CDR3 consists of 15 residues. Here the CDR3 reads CASSIMQGTQETQYF. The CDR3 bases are TGTGCCAGCAGCATCATGCAGGGGACTCAAGAGACCCAGTACTTC.

The CDR3 sequence: CASSLSGNTGELFF. CDR3 sequence (DNA): TGTGCCAGCAGTTTATCGGGGAACACCGGGGAGCTGTTTTTT. This chain connects TRBV27 to TRBJ2-2, with D unclear. Trimming left V 0 bases short and J 1 base short, with 3 bases between. CDR1 is MNHEY, CDR2 SMNVEV, per germline (reference sequence). The CDR3 is made up of 14 amino acids.

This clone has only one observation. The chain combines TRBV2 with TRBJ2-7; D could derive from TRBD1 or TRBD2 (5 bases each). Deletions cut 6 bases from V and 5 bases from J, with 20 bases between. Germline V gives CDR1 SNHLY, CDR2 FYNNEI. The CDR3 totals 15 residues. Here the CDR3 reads CASSPLGPEVHEQYF. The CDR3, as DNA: TGTGCCAGCAGCCCACTGGGACCCGAGGTCCACGAGCAGTACTTC.

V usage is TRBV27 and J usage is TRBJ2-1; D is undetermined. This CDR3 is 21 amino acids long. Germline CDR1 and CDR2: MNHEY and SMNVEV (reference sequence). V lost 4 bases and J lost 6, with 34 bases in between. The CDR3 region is CASSSSSAINRSTRIRNEQFF. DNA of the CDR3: TGTGCCAGCAGTTCATCTTCGGCCATAAATAGAAGTACTCGAATACGCAATGAGCAGTTCTTC.

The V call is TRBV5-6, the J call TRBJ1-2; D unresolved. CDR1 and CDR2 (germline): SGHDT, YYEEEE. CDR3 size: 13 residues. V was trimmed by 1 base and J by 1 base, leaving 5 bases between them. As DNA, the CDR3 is TGTGCCAGCAGCTTGAGCCTTAACTATGGCTACACCTTC. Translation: CASSLSLNYGYTF.

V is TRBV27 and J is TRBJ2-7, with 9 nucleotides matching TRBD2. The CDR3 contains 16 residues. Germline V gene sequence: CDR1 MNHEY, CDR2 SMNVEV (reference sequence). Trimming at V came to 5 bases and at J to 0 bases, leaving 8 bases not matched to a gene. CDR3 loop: CASSTPSSGGSYEQYF. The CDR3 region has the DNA TGTGCCAGCAGTACCCCGAGTAGCGGGGGCTCCTACGAGCAGTACTTC.

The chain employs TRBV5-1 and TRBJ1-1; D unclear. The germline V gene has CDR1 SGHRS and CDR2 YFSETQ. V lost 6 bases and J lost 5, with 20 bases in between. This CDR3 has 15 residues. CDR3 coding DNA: TGCGCCAGCAACCCCGACGGCCAGGTTGATACTGAAGCTTTCTTT. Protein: CASNPDGQVDTEAFF. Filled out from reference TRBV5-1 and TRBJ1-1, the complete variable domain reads KAGVTQTPRYLIKTRGQQVTLSCSPISGHRSVSWYQQTPGQGLQFLFEYFSETQRNKGNFPGRFSGRQFSNSRSEMNVSTLELGDSALYLCASNPDGQVDTEAFFGQGTRLTVV.

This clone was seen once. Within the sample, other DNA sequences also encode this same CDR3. In DNA, the CDR3 is TGTGCCAGCAGTTTCCCAAATTCACCCCTCCACTTT. Its translation: CASSFPNSPLHF. V usage is TRBV28 and J usage is TRBJ1-6, with unresolved D. With 3 bases removed from V and 7 bases from J, the gap between germline ends came to 4 bases. The germline V gene has CDR1 MDHEN and CDR2 SYDVKM. This CDR3 contains 12 residues.

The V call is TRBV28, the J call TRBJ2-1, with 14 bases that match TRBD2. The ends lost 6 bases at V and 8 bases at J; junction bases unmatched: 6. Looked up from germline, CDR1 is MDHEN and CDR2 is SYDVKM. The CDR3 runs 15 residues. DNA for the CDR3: TGTGCCAGCAGACAGACTAGCGGGAGGGTCGATGAGCAGTTCTTC. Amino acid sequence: CASRQTSGRVDEQFF.

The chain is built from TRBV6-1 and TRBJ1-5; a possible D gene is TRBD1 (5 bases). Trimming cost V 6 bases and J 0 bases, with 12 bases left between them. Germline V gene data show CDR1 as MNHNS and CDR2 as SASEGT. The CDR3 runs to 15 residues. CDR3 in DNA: TGTGCCAGCAGGGCACCGGGACTTAGCAATCAGCCCCAGCATTTT. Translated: CASRAPGLSNQPQHF.

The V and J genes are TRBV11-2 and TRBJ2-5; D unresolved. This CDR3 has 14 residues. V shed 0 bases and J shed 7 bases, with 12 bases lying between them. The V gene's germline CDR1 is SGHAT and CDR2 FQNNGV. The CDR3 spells CASSLDRSSGTQYF. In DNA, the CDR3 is TGTGCCAGCAGCTTAGATCGGAGCAGTGGGACCCAGTACTTC.

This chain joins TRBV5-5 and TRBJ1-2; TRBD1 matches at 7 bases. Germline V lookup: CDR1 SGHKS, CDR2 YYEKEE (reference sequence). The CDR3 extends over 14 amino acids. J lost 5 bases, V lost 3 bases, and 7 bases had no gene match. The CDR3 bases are TGTGCCAGCAGCTCGTTACAGGGGATATATGGCTACACCTTC. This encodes CASSSLQGIYGYTF. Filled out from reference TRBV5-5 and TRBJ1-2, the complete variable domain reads DAGVTQSPTHLIKTRGQQVTLRCSPISGHKSVSWYQQVLGQGPQFIFQYYEKEERGRGNFPDRFSARQFPNYSSELNVNALLLGDSALYLCASSSLQGIYGYTFGSGTRLTVV.

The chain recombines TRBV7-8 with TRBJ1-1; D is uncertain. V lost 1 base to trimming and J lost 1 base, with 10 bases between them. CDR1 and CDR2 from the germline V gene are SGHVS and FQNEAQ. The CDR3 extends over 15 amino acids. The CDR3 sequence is CASSLERLGNTEAFF. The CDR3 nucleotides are TGTGCCAGCAGCTTAGAGAGGCTGGGGAACACTGAAGCTTTCTTT.

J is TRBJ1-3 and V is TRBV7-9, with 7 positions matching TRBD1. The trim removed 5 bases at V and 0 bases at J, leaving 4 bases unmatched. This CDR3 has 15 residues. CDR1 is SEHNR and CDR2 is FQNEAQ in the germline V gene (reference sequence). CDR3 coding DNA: TGTGCCAGCAGCGCGGGACAGCTCTCTGGAAACACCATATATTTT. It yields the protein CASSAGQLSGNTIYF.

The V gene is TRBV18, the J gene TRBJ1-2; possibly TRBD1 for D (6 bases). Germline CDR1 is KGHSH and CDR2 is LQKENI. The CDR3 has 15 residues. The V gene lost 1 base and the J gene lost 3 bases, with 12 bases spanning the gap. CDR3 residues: CASSPRLAGDYGYTF. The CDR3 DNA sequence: TGTGCCAGCTCACCACGACTTGCAGGGGACTATGGCTACACCTTC.